In its sample, the clone carrying this TCR beta chain was seen a few times. Its antigen is unidentified. The sample originates from a study of T-cell memory formation after mild COVID-19. At the level of the study: Most TCR clusters belonged to a single donor.

Notes on the study in general: Later expanders leaned CD4+, whereas clones that contracted between day 15 and 85 were balanced CD4/CD8. Some responding clones appeared in pre-infection memory, suggesting cross-reactive memory joined.

This CDR3 is 14 amino acids long. Germline V CDR1 and CDR2: KGHDR, SFDVKD. Deletions cut 5 bases from V and 3 bases from J, with 11 bases between. 5'RACE with constant-segment primers yielded barcoded, UMI-tagged TCR alpha and TCR beta cDNA libraries. Each CDR3 protein gets one entry after TCRdb re-called the 5' RACE reads with MiXCR. The sample has approximately 350,000 distinct CDR3 sequences, about an eighth seen once. The sequence came from a man younger than 30 who had mild COVID-19 (a few samples of this study predate the infection). Cell type and time point are not known. This rearrangement joins TRBV24-1 to TRBJ2-3; D is unclear. Sequencing was done on a sample of PBMCs or a T cell subset sorted from them (not recorded which). The CDR3 loop is CATSGVGSTDTQYF. The CDR3 DNA follows: TGTGCCACCAGTGGGGTAGGGTCAACAGATACGCAGTATTTT.